This TCR beta chain was recovered during a study of CD8+ T cells in alopecia areata. Points from the study as a whole: Whereas mice showed it more clearly, TCR sharing across patients was murkier, possibly because of HLA.

Notes on this clone: Its cognate antigen is unknown.

Peripheral blood and lesional scalp punch biopsies came from alopecia areata patients. After isolation, RNA underwent reverse transcription to generate cDNA as the sequencing template. Data came from immunoSEQ multiplex PCR; TCRdb stores just in-frame clones and leaves some out. This table has 9,000 to 15,000 clones, over 55% appearing once. Germline loops: CDR1 SGHRS, CDR2 YFSETQ. The CDR3 runs 12 residues. V lost 0 bases and J 9 bases, leaving 9 bases between the germline ends. This sequence originates from a human donor with alopecia areata. The material sequenced was skin. This chain joins TRBV5-1 and TRBJ2-5; D call uncertain. The CDR3 region has the DNA TGCGCCAGCAGCTTGGATCTGTCTGCCCAGTACTTC. Translation gives CASSLDLSAQYF.